This TCR beta chain was recovered during a study of blood T cell repertoires in COVID-19. For the study at large: COVID-19 samples, acute and convalescent, were from the United States, Italy and Spain.

Data came from immunoSEQ multiplex PCR; TCRdb stores just in-frame clones and leaves some out. Of about 130,000 clones in the sample, 80% to 90% are singletons; the top ten hold approximately 4%. The V and J ends lost 5 bases and 0 bases respectively, with 6 bases between them. Germline loops: CDR1 SEHNR, CDR2 FQNEAQ (reference sequence). The CDR3 runs 13 residues. The V call is TRBV7-9, the J call TRBJ2-3; D gene ambiguous. Sample: peripheral blood. The origin of this receptor is a woman aged 55 to 70 with acute or convalescent COVID-19. CDR3 coding DNA: TGTGCCAGCAGCCATACTAGCACAGATACGCAGTATTTT. Translating it yields CASSHTSTDTQYF.